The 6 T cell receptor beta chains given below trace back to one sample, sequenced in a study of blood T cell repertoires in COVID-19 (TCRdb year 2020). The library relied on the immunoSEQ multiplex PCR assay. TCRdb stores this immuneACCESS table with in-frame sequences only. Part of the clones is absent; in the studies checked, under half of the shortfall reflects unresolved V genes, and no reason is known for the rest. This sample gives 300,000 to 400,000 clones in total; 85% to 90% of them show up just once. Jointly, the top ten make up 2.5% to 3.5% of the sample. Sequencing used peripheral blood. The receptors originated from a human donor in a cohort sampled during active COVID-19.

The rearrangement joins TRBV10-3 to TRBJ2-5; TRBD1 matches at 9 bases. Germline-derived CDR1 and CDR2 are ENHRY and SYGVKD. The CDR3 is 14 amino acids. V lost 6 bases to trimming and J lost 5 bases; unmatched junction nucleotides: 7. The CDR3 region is CAISQRGQGETQYF. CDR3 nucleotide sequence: TGTGCCATCAGCCAAAGGGGACAGGGCGAGACCCAGTACTTC.

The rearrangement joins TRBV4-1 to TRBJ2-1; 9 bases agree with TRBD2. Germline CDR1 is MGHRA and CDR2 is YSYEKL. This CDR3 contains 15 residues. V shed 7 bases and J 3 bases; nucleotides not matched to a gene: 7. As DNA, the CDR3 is TGCGCCAGCACCACCGTAGCGGGAGTCTACAATGAGCAGTTCTTC. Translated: CASTTVAGVYNEQFF.

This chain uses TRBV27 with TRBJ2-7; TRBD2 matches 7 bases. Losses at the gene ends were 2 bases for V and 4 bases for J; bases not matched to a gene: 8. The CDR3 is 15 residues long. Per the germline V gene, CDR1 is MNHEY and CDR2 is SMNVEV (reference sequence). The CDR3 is CASSLTSEPAYEQYF. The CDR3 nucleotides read TGTGCCAGCAGTTTAACTAGCGAGCCGGCGTACGAGCAGTACTTC.

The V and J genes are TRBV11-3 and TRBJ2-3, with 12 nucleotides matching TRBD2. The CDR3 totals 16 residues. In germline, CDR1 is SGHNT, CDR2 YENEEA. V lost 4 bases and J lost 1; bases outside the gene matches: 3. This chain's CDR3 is CASSSGLAGRTDTQYF. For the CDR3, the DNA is TGTGCCAGCAGCTCCGGACTAGCGGGGCGCACAGATACGCAGTATTTT.

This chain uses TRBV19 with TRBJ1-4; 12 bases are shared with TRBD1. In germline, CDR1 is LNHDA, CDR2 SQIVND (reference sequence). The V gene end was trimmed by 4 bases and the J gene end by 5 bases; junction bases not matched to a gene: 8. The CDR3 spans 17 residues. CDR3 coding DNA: TGTGCCAGTAGTACCTACCTCGGGACAGGGGGCAATGAAAAACTGTTTTTT. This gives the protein CASSTYLGTGGNEKLFF.

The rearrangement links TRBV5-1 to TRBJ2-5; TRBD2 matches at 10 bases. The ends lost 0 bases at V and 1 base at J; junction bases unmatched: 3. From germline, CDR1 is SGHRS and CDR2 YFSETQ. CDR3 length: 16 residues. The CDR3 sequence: CASSLGLAGAQETQYF. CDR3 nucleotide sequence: TGCGCCAGCAGCTTGGGGCTAGCGGGAGCCCAAGAGACCCAGTACTTC.